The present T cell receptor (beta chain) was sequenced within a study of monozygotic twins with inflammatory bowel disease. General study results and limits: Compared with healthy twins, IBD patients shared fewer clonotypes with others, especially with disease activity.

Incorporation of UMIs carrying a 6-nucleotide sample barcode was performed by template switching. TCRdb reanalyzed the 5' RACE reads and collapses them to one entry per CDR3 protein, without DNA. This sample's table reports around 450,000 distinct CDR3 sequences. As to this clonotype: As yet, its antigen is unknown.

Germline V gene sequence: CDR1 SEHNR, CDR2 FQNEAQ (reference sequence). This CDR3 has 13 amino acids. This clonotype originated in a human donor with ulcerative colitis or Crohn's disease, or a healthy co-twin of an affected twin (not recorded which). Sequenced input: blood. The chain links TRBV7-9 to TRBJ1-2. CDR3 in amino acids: CASVKSASYGYTF.